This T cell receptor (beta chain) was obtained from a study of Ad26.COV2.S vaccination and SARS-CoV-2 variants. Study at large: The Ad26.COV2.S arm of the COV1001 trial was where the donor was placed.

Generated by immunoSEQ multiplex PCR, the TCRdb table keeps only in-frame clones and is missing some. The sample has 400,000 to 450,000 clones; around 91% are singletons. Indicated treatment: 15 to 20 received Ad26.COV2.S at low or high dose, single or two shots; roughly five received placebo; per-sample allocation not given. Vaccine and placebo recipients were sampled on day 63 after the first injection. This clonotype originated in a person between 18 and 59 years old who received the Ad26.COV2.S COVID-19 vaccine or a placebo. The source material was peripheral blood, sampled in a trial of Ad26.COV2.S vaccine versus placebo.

The CDR3 DNA follows: TGTGCCAGCAGTTACTCGGGTGGGGGCTACACCTTC. Its protein is CASSYSGGGYTF. The J gene is TRBJ1-2, the V gene TRBV6-5; D is unresolved. CDR3 size: 12 residues. V was trimmed by 0 bases and J by 8 bases, leaving 7 bases between them. CDR1 is MNHEY, CDR2 SVGAGI, per germline.